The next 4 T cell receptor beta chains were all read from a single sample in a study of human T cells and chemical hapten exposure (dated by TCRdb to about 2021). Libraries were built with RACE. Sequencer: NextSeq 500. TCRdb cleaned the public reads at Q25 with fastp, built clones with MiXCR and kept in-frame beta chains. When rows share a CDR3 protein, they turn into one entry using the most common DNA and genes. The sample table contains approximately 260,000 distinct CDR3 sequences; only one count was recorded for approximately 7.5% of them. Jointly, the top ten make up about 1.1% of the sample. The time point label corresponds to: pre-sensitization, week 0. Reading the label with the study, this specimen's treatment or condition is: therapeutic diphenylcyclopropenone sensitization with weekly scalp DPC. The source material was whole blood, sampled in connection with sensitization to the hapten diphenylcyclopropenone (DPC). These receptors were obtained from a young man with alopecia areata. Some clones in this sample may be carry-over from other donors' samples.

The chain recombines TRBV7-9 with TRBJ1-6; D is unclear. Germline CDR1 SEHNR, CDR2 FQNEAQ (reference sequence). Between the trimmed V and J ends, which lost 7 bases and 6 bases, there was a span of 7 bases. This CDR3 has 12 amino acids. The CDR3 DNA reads TGTGCCAGCAACGAGCTTAATTCACCCCTCCACTTT. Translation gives CASNELNSPLHF.

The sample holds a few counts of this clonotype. The CDR3 DNA reads as TGTGCCAGCAGCATCCAGGGGGCGTCTAGAGAGACCCAGTACTTC. Translation gives CASSIQGASRETQYF. V and J are TRBV11-2 and TRBJ2-5; the match to TRBD1 covers 8 bases. CDR1 is SGHAT and CDR2 is FQNNGV in the germline V gene. With 5 bases clipped from V and 4 bases from J, the junction kept 9 bases outside the gene matches. This CDR3 has 15 amino acids.

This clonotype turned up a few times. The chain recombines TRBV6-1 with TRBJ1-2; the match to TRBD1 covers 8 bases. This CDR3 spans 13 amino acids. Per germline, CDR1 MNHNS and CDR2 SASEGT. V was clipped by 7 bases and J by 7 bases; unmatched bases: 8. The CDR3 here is CASTLWDRTGYTF. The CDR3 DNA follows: TGTGCCAGCACCCTTTGGGACAGGACTGGCTACACCTTC.

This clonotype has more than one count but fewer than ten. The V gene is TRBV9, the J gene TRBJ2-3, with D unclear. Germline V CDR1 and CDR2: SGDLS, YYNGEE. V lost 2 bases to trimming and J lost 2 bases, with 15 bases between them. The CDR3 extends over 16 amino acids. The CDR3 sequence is CASSVSPDRNTDTQYF. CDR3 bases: TGTGCCAGCAGCGTCTCTCCGGACCGCAACACAGATACGCAGTATTTT. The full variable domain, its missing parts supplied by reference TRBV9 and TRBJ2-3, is DSGVTQTPKHLITATGQRVTLRCSPRSGDLSVYWYQQSLDQGLQFLIQYYNGEERAKGNILERFSAQQFPDLHSELNLSSLELGDSALYFCASSVSPDRNTDTQYFGPGTRLTVL.